These 20 T cell receptor beta chains were sequenced from one sample in a study of shared clonotypes between healthy human individuals. The assay was immunoSEQ multiplex PCR, and TCRdb's table has in-frame clones only and misses some. The sample includes more than 600,000 clones, 92% of them seen just once. Cells designated naive CD8 were CD45RO-negative and were positively selected for CCR7, with terminally differentiated effector memory CD45RA+ cells excluded. The sequenced material came from naive CD8+ T cells sorted from blood. All receptors come from a man in his thirties or forties in good health.

Turning to this clone: Other nucleotide sequences from this sample produce the same CDR3. This chain uses TRBV19 with TRBJ2-7; 9 bases agree with TRBD1. V shed 3 bases and J 3 bases; nucleotides not matched to a gene: 0. The germline gives CDR1 LNHDA, CDR2 SQIVND (reference sequence). CDR3 length equals 13 residues. CDR3 bases: TGTGCCAGTAGTATGGGACAGGGCTACGAGCAGTACTTC. This translates into CASSMGQGYEQYF.

This chain uses TRBV29-1 with TRBJ2-2; D is uncertain. Germline loops: CDR1 SQVTM, CDR2 ANQGSEA. CDR3 length: 13 amino acids. The V gene lost 2 bases and the J gene lost 0 bases, with 4 bases spanning the gap. The CDR3 sequence: CSVELANTGELFF. The CDR3 nucleotides are TGCAGCGTTGAATTGGCGAACACCGGGGAGCTGTTTTTT.

Of note for this clone: This sample includes further DNA sequences coding for the same CDR3. This chain joins TRBV5-4 and TRBJ2-1; D unclear. V shed 1 base and J shed 4 bases, with 6 bases lying between them. The CDR3 runs to 13 residues. Germline V gives CDR1 SGHNT, CDR2 YYREEE (reference sequence). CDR3 protein: CASSLSEYNEQFF. The CDR3, as DNA: TGTGCCAGCAGCTTGAGCGAATACAATGAGCAGTTCTTC.

This chain connects TRBV11-2 to TRBJ2-2, with D maybe TRBD2 (6 bases). The V end was cut by 6 bases, the J end by 3 bases, with 14 bases between. This CDR3 has 15 residues. Germline V gene sequence: CDR1 SGHAT, CDR2 FQNNGV. CDR3 in amino acids: CASRTRDFYTGELFF. CDR3 nucleotide sequence: TGTGCCAGCAGGACACGGGACTTTTACACCGGGGAGCTGTTTTTT.

The rearrangement uses TRBV6-5 and TRBJ2-3, with D perhaps given as TRBD1 or TRBD2 (6 bases each). This CDR3 comprises 16 residues. Germline CDR1 MNHEY, CDR2 SVGAGI. The V and J ends lost 0 bases and 4 bases respectively, with 14 bases between them. The CDR3 sequence: CASSYSGGGPADTQYF. The CDR3 bases are TGTGCCAGCAGTTACTCAGGAGGGGGGCCCGCAGATACGCAGTATTTT.

The chain combines TRBV11-2 with TRBJ2-7; TRBD1 is a possible D gene (6 bases). V dropped 4 bases and J dropped 2 bases, with 18 bases sitting between them. The CDR3 runs 16 residues. Looked up from germline, CDR1 is SGHAT and CDR2 is FQNNGV. CDR3 coding DNA: TGTGCCAGCAGCTCAACCTCCAGGGACAACACCTACGAGCAGTACTTC. The encoded protein is CASSSTSRDNTYEQYF.

The chain carries TRBV4-3 and TRBJ2-7; TRBD2 is a possible D gene (6 bases). The germline V gene encodes CDR1 LGHNA and CDR2 YSLEER. This CDR3 is 16 amino acids long. The V end was cut by 0 bases, the J end by 4 bases, with 16 bases between. CDR3 sequence: CASSQDHAGRIYEQYF. CDR3 nucleotide sequence: TGCGCCAGCAGCCAAGATCATGCCGGGAGAATATACGAGCAGTACTTC.

The chain carries TRBV29-1 and TRBJ2-5; D not certain. The CDR3 contains 13 residues. Germline CDR1 is SQVTM and CDR2 is ANQGSEA. The V end was cut by 3 bases, the J end by 1 base, with 9 bases between. The CDR3 DNA follows: TGCAGCGTTGAGGTGGGGATCCAAGAGACCCAGTACTTC. Translated: CSVEVGIQETQYF.

The chain employs TRBV6-5 and TRBJ2-4; TRBD1 matches 7 bases. The CDR3 is 14 residues long. Germline CDR1 and CDR2: MNHEY and SVGAGI. V dropped 6 bases and J dropped 2; count of bases not matched to a gene: 4. CDR3 nucleotide sequence: TGTGCCAGCAGGACAGGGACAACCAAAAACATTCAGTACTTC. Amino acids: CASRTGTTKNIQYF.

The genes are TRBV6-1 and TRBJ1-1; 8 bases map to TRBD1. The germline V gene has CDR1 MNHNS and CDR2 SASEGT. This CDR3 is 14 amino acids long. The J segment lost 6 bases and the V segment lost 6 bases, leaving 9 bases of the junction unmatched. CDR3 in DNA: TGTGCCAGCAGCCTACGGGACAGGCGCCCTGAAGCTTTCTTT. Amino acid sequence: CASSLRDRRPEAFF.

The rearrangement joins TRBV10-3 to TRBJ2-7, with 8 bases identical to TRBD1. Germline lookup yields CDR1 ENHRY and CDR2 SYGVKD. The CDR3 loop spans 14 amino acids. With 7 bases clipped from V and 7 bases from J, the junction kept 12 bases outside the gene matches. CDR3 DNA: TGTGCCATCACCGACAGGGGTCCCCTGGGTGAGCAGTACTTC. Translated: CAITDRGPLGEQYF.

Details on this clone: One end of the junction is discordant with germline, which a read error may explain. This chain connects TRBV27 to TRBJ2-7; D may be TRBD1 (6 bases). This CDR3 has 16 residues. Germline V gene lookup returns CDR1 MNHEY and CDR2 SMNVEV (reference sequence). CDR3 nucleotides: TGTGCCAGCAGTCCGCAAACTCAGACAGGCTCCCACGAGCAGTACTTC. This sequence encodes CASSPQTQTGSHEQYF.

The chain is built from TRBV29-1 and TRBJ2-7, with 10 bases aligning to TRBD1. CDR3 size: 16 residues. Germline-derived CDR1 and CDR2 are SQVTM and ANQGSEA. V dropped 2 bases and J dropped 7; count of bases not matched to a gene: 14. The DNA for the CDR3 is TGCAGCGTTGAACTCCGGGACAGGGGTTTGCCAGGGGAGCAGTACTTC. It translates to CSVELRDRGLPGEQYF.

The DNA for the CDR3 is TGTGCCAGCAGCATAGGACAGGGTTTTGGTGAGCAGTACTTC. This sequence encodes CASSIGQGFGEQYF. This chain joins TRBV5-6 and TRBJ2-7; TRBD1 aligns across 8 bases. The CDR3 runs 14 residues. J gave up 7 bases and V 4 bases, and 10 bases lay outside the gene matches. CDR1 is SGHDT, CDR2 YYEEEE, per germline.

The chain carries TRBV10-3 and TRBJ2-1; 8 nucleotides line up with TRBD2. With V trimmed by 3 bases and J by 9 bases, 16 bases remained unmatched. CDR3 length equals 17 residues. Germline V CDR1 and CDR2: ENHRY, SYGVKD. CDR3 DNA sequence: TGTGCCATCAGTGACCCAAAGGGCGAGCGGGAGTGGGGTGAGCAGTTCTTC. Translated, it gives CAISDPKGEREWGEQFF.

This clone occurred once. The V and J genes are TRBV9 and TRBJ2-1; 8 positions agree with TRBD2. Germline assignment: CDR1 SGDLS and CDR2 YYNGEE. This CDR3 is built from 17 residues. V was pared by 0 bases and J by 3 bases, with 8 bases of the junction left unmatched. The CDR3 DNA follows: TGTGCCAGCAGCGTAGATGCCGGGGGGGCGGGCTACAATGAGCAGTTCTTC. Protein: CASSVDAGGAGYNEQFF. The whole variable domain, remainder taken from reference TRBV9 and TRBJ2-1, is DSGVTQTPKHLITATGQRVTLRCSPRSGDLSVYWYQQSLDQGLQFLIQYYNGEERAKGNILERFSAQQFPDLHSELNLSSLELGDSALYFCASSVDAGGAGYNEQFFGPGTRLTVL.

The chain joins TRBV2 to TRBJ2-7, with D possibly matching TRBD2 (5 bases). The V gene lost 5 bases and the J gene lost 7 bases, with 15 bases spanning the gap. Germline V CDR1 and CDR2: SNHLY, FYNNEI. There are 13 residues in the CDR3. The CDR3 loop reads CASSPGGSNEQYF. As DNA, the CDR3 is TGTGCCAGCAGTCCCGGAGGAAGTAATGAGCAGTACTTC.

V is TRBV4-3 and J is TRBJ2-5; 13 bases are shared with TRBD2. The V segment lost 0 bases and the J segment 5 bases; nucleotides outside the gene matches: 3. Per germline, CDR1 LGHNA and CDR2 YSLEER. The CDR3 covers 16 residues. CDR3 in DNA: TGCGCCAGCAGCCAAGATTGGACTAGCGGGAGTGAGACCCAGTACTTC. It translates to CASSQDWTSGSETQYF.

The rearrangement uses TRBV11-2 and TRBJ2-7; possible D gene TRBD2, 5 bases. The CDR3 is 14 residues long. With 2 bases removed from V and 4 bases from J, the gap between germline ends came to 12 bases. In germline, CDR1 is SGHAT, CDR2 FQNNGV. CDR3 coding DNA: TGTGCCAGCAGCTTAAGTGCGCGGGTATACGAGCAGTACTTC. Translated, it gives CASSLSARVYEQYF.

The CDR3 spells CASSQGPAGEPSPIYNEQFF. In DNA, the CDR3 is TGTGCCAGCAGCCAAGGTCCAGCGGGAGAACCAAGTCCCATATACAATGAGCAGTTCTTC. V is TRBV4-2 and J is TRBJ2-1; 8 bases are shared with TRBD2. The CDR3 consists of 20 residues. Germline lookup yields CDR1 LGHNA and CDR2 YNFKEQ. The ends lost 1 base at V and 4 bases at J; junction bases unmatched: 18.